Reported below is one T cell receptor beta chain. CDR3 length equals 14 residues. Between the trimmed V and J ends, which lost 4 bases and 4 bases, there was a span of 14 bases. The entry originates in a study of blood T cell repertoires in COVID-19. Study summary: Both acute and convalescent COVID-19 samples were obtained from the United States, Italy and Spain. T cells, B-cell-depleted T cells, or PBMCs provided the cDNA or gDNA that served as material.

Authors' analysis steps: Scientists estimated how many nucleated cells there were by amplifying reference gene primers. Libraries were prepared by immunoSEQ multiplex PCR; TCRdb keeps only in-frame clonotypes and omits some of them. The DNA was the basis for D and trimming; V, J and clone size are from that table. This table has under 350,000 clones, roughly 89% appearing once. The sample consisted of peripheral blood. The chain links TRBV5-3 to TRBJ1-1; D may be TRBD1 (6 bases). TRBV5-3 is an ORF, and what it does is uncertain. This receptor was identified in a middle-aged man with acute or convalescent COVID-19. CDR3 DNA: TGTGCCAGAAGCCTTAAACAGGGATCCACTGAAGCTTTCTTT. Its protein product is CARSLKQGSTEAFF.